This TCR beta chain was profiled in a study of long-term antiretroviral therapy in people with HIV (dated by TCRdb to between 2020 and 2023). With respect to the entire study: The earliest samples were collected about a decade before the 2015 WHO recommendation for immediate ART, when ART was typically delayed until CD4 counts fell. No cross-contamination during QIAcube processing turned up in test extractions that ran a monoclonal T-cell line alongside 30 to 35 polyclonal samples. This retrospective serial study examined whether starting ART and sustained HIV suppression were associated with changes in the composition and diversity of the TRB repertoire in peripheral blood. About 35% of the 30 participants with HIV were female. The cohort contributed over 150 cryopreserved PBMC samples from around 33 adults with confirmed HIV infection, collected serially over a mean of around 6 years (range 1-12). Broad study findings and their caveats: Expanded TRB clones identified before ART initiation dominated the repertoire across all time points, though the dominance fluctuated and decreased in many PLHIV after ART. Limited PBMC availability meant only the TCR beta chain was sequenced, without alpha chain pairing. Narrower CDR3 length ranges were observed in HIV repertoires than in controls, and an antigen-experienced repertoire with only a slight naive shift after ART was suggested by the network structure. The samples span the years 2004 to 2017, and the ART regimens used at that time may not be as effective as current regimens. No data were available on ART adherence, viral resistance or therapy changes, limiting inferences about post-ART repertoire changes. Unsorted PBMC were profiled instead of sorted CD4+ and CD8+ T cells because pre-ART samples had limited cell numbers. ART initiation was associated with a significant increase in TRB diversity, but diversity stayed significantly below transplant donor controls even after long-term ART.

Remarks on this clone: There is no known antigen for this receptor. No base qualities exist here, and no much larger clone lies one base off it.

Inclusion was restricted to participants for whom at least one PBMC sample before ART initiation and at least two post-ART samples were available. All participants with HIV were treated in the United States of America. Before DNA extraction, cryopreserved samples of roughly 0.9-11 million PBMC were thawed and then washed. At the time of the earliest PBMC sample for each participant with HIV, ages ranged from roughly 23 to 60 years. Per participant, PBMC samples came from 1-4 timepoints prior to ART initiation and 2-8 timepoints following ART initiation, for a median of 7 samples. For every participant, serial HIV viral load, CD4+ T-cell count, ART history and demographic data were obtained. Genomic DNA was extracted from unsorted PBMC with a Qiagen kit on a QIAcube, with processing performed in batches of 12 samples. Its CDR3 holds 17 amino acids, cysteine through phenylalanine. The CDR3 DNA has 51 bases and is translated from base 1. The junction shows trimming of 0 bases on V and 5 bases on J, and the gene matches do not reach 1 base of it. The germline V gene specifies KGHSH as CDR1 and LQKENI as CDR2.

The immunoSEQ hsTCRB v3.0 assay was used at survey level resolution to sequence the TRB variable region. The targeted TRB sequencing depth was about 40,000-55,000 T-cell genomes per sample. TRB libraries were pooled and sequenced on an Illumina MiSeq using a v3 150-cycle kit. In the original analysis: Analysis of repertoires was carried out in R inside a reproducible Nextflow workflow spanning QC, data transformation and analysis. LymphoSeq2, an R package for exploring AIRR-Seq data, was used to implement custom analyses. Four samples yielding fewer than 5000 total TRB sequences were excluded, leaving over 150 analyzed HIV repertoires. Among the 188 retained HIV repertoires, approximately 57 were collected before ART initiation and around 130 were collected after ART initiation. Repertoires were downsampled to 5000 TRB nucleotide sequences, with summary statistics averaged over 100 downsampling iterations. TRB sequences were retained for analysis only if CDR3 regions of at least seven amino acids were present. Diversity was measured with a Shannon entropy-derived clonality score and the Gini coefficient. In repertoire networks, the top 5000 CDR3 amino acid sequences were linked whenever an edit distance of one separated two sequences. For TRB CDR3 amino acid sequences, GLIPH2 was used to predict antigen specificity groups and MHC restriction. CDR3 amino acid sequences were matched against VDJdb and McPAS-TCR to flag known CMV, EBV, HIV or tissue antigen associations. Pre-ART, post-ART and control groups were compared with Wilcoxon signed-rank tests and Holm-Bonferroni correction. The clones in this table, taken by TCRdb from immuneACCESS, are in-frame only. Not every clone is retained; where verified, under half of the shortfall comes from an unresolved V gene, and the cause of the rest is unknown. D and trimming were read from the DNA, whereas the V and J calls and clone size are those reported in that table. Within this sample are roughly 38,000 clones, with 82% of them counted one time only. The ten biggest clones cover about an eighth of the sample.

The sequence derives from a man aged 18 to 30 with HIV. This specimen was unsorted PBMCs, taken 0.3 years after starting antiretroviral therapy. This sequence uses TRBV18 and TRBJ2-2; TRBD2 matches 15 bases in the middle. The CDR3 in this case is CASSPPGLAGGTGELFF. The DNA sequence reads TGTGCCAGCTCACCACCCGGACTAGCGGGAGGGACCGGGGAGCTGTTTTTT.